These 20 T cell receptor beta chains originate from one sample sequenced in a study of response to subunit inactivated influenza vaccine. TCRdb analysed the RT-PCR reads with MiXCR anew, one entry per CDR3 protein. Found here are about 700,000 distinct CDR3 sequences, approximately 15% of them singletons; the top ten hold around 7.6%. The specimen was PBMCs from blood, collected roughly 15 days before vaccination. Every receptor here comes from a man aged 45-60 years who received an inactivated influenza vaccine.

This sequence joins TRBV3-1 and TRBJ2-5, with 7 bases matching TRBD2. CDR1 LGHDT and CDR2 YNNKEL come from the germline V gene (reference sequence). This CDR3 is 12 amino acids long. V shed 6 bases, J shed 5 bases, and the junction held 3 bases outside the gene matches. The DNA for the CDR3 is TGTGCCAGCAGGGCAGCGGGGGAGACCCAGTACTTC. Amino acids: CASRAAGETQYF.

This clonotype was recorded at least ten times. The V and J genes are TRBV5-1 and TRBJ1-2; D is unresolved. The CDR3 runs to 15 residues. CDR1 SGHRS and CDR2 YFSETQ come from the germline V gene. Trimming took off 4 bases at V and 7 bases at J, with 20 bases between the two ends. The CDR3 loop is CASSPDGYPVGGYTF. CDR3 coding DNA: TGCGCCAGCAGCCCGGACGGCTATCCGGTCGGTGGCTACACCTTC. Using reference TRBV5-1 and TRBJ1-2 for the parts outside the CDR3, the full variable domain is KAGVTQTPRYLIKTRGQQVTLSCSPISGHRSVSWYQQTPGQGLQFLFEYFSETQRNKGNFPGRFSGRQFSNSRSEMNVSTLELGDSALYLCASSPDGYPVGGYTFGSGTRLTVV.

Many counts were recorded for this clonotype. J is TRBJ1-2 and V is TRBV20-1; D remains unclear. Trimming shortened V by 4 bases and J by 2 bases, and 8 bases separated the two germline ends. The germline CDR1 and CDR2 sequences are DFQATT and SNEGSKA (reference sequence). The CDR3 has 12 amino acids. The CDR3 DNA is TGCAGTGCTACCATGCAAAACTATGGCTACACCTTC. Protein sequence: CSATMQNYGYTF.

This clonotype came up once. The rearrangement uses TRBV6-5 and TRBJ2-1; 14 nucleotides match TRBD2. V was clipped by 2 bases and J by 8 bases; unmatched bases: 5. The CDR3 is made up of 16 amino acids. CDR1 MNHEY and CDR2 SVGAGI come from the germline V gene. The CDR3 nucleotides read TGTGCCAGCAGTTACCGTGGACTAGCGGGAGGATATGAGCAGTTCTTC. Translating gives CASSYRGLAGGYEQFF.

The CDR3 is CASGQFTGELFF. CDR3 DNA: TGTGCCAGCGGCCAGTTCACCGGGGAGCTGTTTTTT. The chain is built from TRBV6-1 and TRBJ2-2; D is undetermined. The CDR3 extends over 12 amino acids. V dropped 8 bases and J dropped 4 bases, with 8 bases sitting between them. Germline V gene sequence: CDR1 MNHNS, CDR2 SASEGT.

The V call is TRBV6-6, the J call TRBJ1-1, with D perhaps matching TRBD1 (5 bases). Germline V gene sequence: CDR1 MNHNY, CDR2 SVGAGI (reference sequence). Trimming removed 2 bases from V and 5 bases from J, with 9 bases in between. The CDR3 extends over 13 amino acids. The CDR3 DNA is TGTGCCAGCAGTTACCCAGGGCTGACTGAAGCTTTCTTT. As protein: CASSYPGLTEAFF.

This rearrangement joins TRBV3-1 to TRBJ2-3; D is unresolved. Germline values: CDR1 LGHDT, CDR2 YNNKEL (reference sequence). The CDR3 is 13 residues long. V lost 4 bases, J lost 5 bases, and 10 bases lay in between. CDR3 loop: CASSRMDGDTQYF. Written as DNA, the CDR3 is TGTGCCAGCAGCCGGATGGACGGAGATACGCAGTATTTT.

This clonotype came up a few times. The V call is TRBV4-3, the J call TRBJ2-1; the D call may be TRBD1 or TRBD2 (7 bases each). The V gene's germline CDR1 is LGHNA and CDR2 YSLEER. The CDR3 length is 15 residues. Trimming took off 10 bases at V and 4 bases at J, with 20 bases between the two ends. The CDR3 region is CANTMGQGGYNEQFF. In DNA, the CDR3 is TGCGCCAATACTATGGGGCAGGGGGGGTACAATGAGCAGTTCTTC.

The genes are TRBV5-4 and TRBJ2-7, with D possibly being TRBD1 (6 bases). Trimming cost V 4 bases and J 5 bases, with 16 bases left between them. This CDR3 is built from 14 residues. Germline loops: CDR1 SGHNT, CDR2 YYREEE (reference sequence). The CDR3 sequence: CASSETGKQDEQYF. In DNA, the CDR3 is TGTGCCAGCAGCGAAACAGGGAAACAAGACGAGCAGTACTTC.

The gene calls are TRBV4-2 and TRBJ2-7, with D unclear. Deletions cut 1 base from V and 5 bases from J, with 9 bases between. The CDR3 is 13 residues long. From germline, CDR1 is LGHNA and CDR2 YNFKEQ. CDR3 coding DNA: TGTGCCAGCAGCCAAGTCGGAAGAGACGAGCAGTACTTC. This encodes CASSQVGRDEQYF.

There are a few counts of this clonotype. The rearrangement links TRBV6-1 to TRBJ1-1, with D uncertain. CDR3 length equals 15 residues. Per germline, CDR1 MNHNS and CDR2 SASEGT. Trimming took off 4 bases at V and 0 bases at J, with 12 bases between the two ends. Written as DNA, the CDR3 is TGTGCCAGCAGTGCCCTGACGATAATGAACACTGAAGCTTTCTTT. Protein: CASSALTIMNTEAFF.

This clonotype was counted between two and nine times. The V call is TRBV9, the J call TRBJ1-2, with D unclear. CDR3 length: 15 amino acids. V was cut by 4 bases and J by 0 bases, with 13 bases left in between. Germline-derived CDR1 and CDR2 are SGDLS and YYNGEE. DNA for the CDR3: TGTGCCAGCAGCCCAGATGCACTAGCTAACTATGGCTACACCTTC. It is translated as CASSPDALANYGYTF.

The chain recombines TRBV5-1 with TRBJ2-3; no clear D. The CDR3 runs 15 residues. Germline CDR1 and CDR2: SGHRS and YFSETQ. V lost 0 bases, J lost 5 bases, and 13 bases lay in between. The CDR3 sequence: CASSLEVGPGDTQYF. The CDR3 DNA sequence: TGCGCCAGCAGCTTGGAAGTCGGGCCCGGAGATACGCAGTATTTT.

The chain has TRBV5-5 and TRBJ2-5; D is unresolved. V lost 1 base and J 7 bases, leaving 8 bases between the germline ends. Germline CDR1 SGHKS, CDR2 YYEKEE (reference sequence). The CDR3 loop spans 12 amino acids. This CDR3 reads CASSLNGGTQYF. The CDR3 DNA is TGTGCCAGCAGCTTGAATGGCGGGACCCAGTACTTC.

This clonotype came up a few times. The J gene is TRBJ2-7, the V gene TRBV7-2; no clear D gene. The CDR3 is 15 residues long. V lost 1 base and J lost 2, with 12 bases in between. Germline V CDR1 and CDR2: SGHTA, FQGNSA. The CDR3 DNA sequence: TGTGCCAGCAGCTTAGAACCCGGGCCTACCTACGAGCAGTACTTC. Its protein is CASSLEPGPTYEQYF.

V and J are TRBV27 and TRBJ1-1, with 7 bases fitting TRBD1. Germline loops: CDR1 MNHEY, CDR2 SMNVEV (reference sequence). This CDR3 spans 13 amino acids. V lost 6 bases, J lost 6 bases, and 7 bases stayed unmatched. CDR3 residues: CASSDRERPEAFF. CDR3 nucleotides: TGTGCCAGCAGCGACAGGGAGAGACCTGAAGCTTTCTTT.

This clonotype was detected only a few times. The chain employs TRBV27 and TRBJ2-3; the match to TRBD2 covers 7 bases. In germline, CDR1 is MNHEY, CDR2 SMNVEV (reference sequence). CDR3 length: 17 amino acids. The V and J ends lost 5 bases and 2 bases, in that order; junction bases with no gene match: 13. CDR3 sequence: CASSLLLSSGPTDTQYF. As DNA, the CDR3 is TGTGCCAGCAGTCTCTTACTTTCTAGCGGACCCACAGATACGCAGTATTTT.

The chain links TRBV4-3 to TRBJ2-5; D remains ambiguous. Trimming removed 2 bases at V and 5 bases at J, with 9 bases between. CDR1 LGHNA and CDR2 YSLEER come from the germline V gene. The CDR3 extends over 13 amino acids. The CDR3 reads CASSQFPSETQYF. CDR3 bases: TGCGCCAGCAGCCAATTCCCCAGCGAGACCCAGTACTTC.

This chain joins TRBV4-1 and TRBJ1-5, with D possibly being TRBD1 (5 bases). CDR1 is MGHRA and CDR2 is YSYEKL in the germline V gene. The CDR3 spans 15 residues. V was trimmed by 4 bases and J by 6 bases, leaving 16 bases between them. CDR3 DNA sequence: TGCGCCAGCAGCCCCCTGCCCAGGGTGGGTCAGCCCCAGCATTTT. This sequence encodes CASSPLPRVGQPQHF.

The chain links TRBV20-1 to TRBJ1-2; D is possibly TRBD1 (6 bases). The V end lost 5 bases, the J end lost 3 bases, and 10 bases lay between the germline ends. Germline loops: CDR1 DFQATT, CDR2 SNEGSKA (reference sequence). The CDR3 extends over 12 amino acids. As DNA, the CDR3 is TGCAGTGCTTCGGGGGGCGACTATGGCTACACCTTC. Amino acids: CSASGGDYGYTF.